The clone carrying this T cell receptor beta chain has more than one count but fewer than ten. TCRdb reprocessed the RT-PCR reads via MiXCR and lists one record per CDR3 protein. The table records more than 600,000 distinct CDR3 sequences, approximately 15% of them present only once. The sequence was collected from a female donor in good health, serving as a healthy control. The source material was memory CD4+ T cells from blood.

The CDR3 nucleotides read TGTGCCAGCAGCCGAATGGGTGGGTTCGGGGATACGCAGTATTTT. This sequence encodes CASSRMGGFGDTQYF. The chain uses TRBV7-8 and TRBJ2-3; D gene uncertain. This CDR3 is 15 amino acids long. V dropped 5 bases and J dropped 6 bases, with 18 bases sitting between them. The germline V gene has CDR1 SGHVS and CDR2 FQNEAQ.